This T cell receptor (beta chain) came from a study of blood T cells in healthy people across ages. There are 14 residues in the CDR3. Germline loops: CDR1 KGHSH, CDR2 LQKENI. Combining a sample-barcoded 5' primer with a J-beta primer mix, a second PCR ran for about 7 to 11 cycles. Via MiXCR, TCRdb re-called the 5' RACE reads, giving one row per CDR3 protein. Here the sample spans about 670,000 distinct CDR3 sequences, around two fifths being singletons. Study results and caveats: Changes seen in expanded clonotypes were possibly confounded by donor CMV status left unknown.

Per sample, extraction of total RNA gave at least 6 micrograms in every case. As regards this clonotype: Its antigen is unidentified.

Sequencing was carried out using blood. This rearrangement joins TRBV18 to TRBJ2-5; 9 bases align to TRBD2. The J call is in doubt because the DNA end fits TRBJ2-7 better. The receptor was isolated from a man of 80 years or more in good health. The CDR3, as DNA: TGTGCCAGCTCCCCGGGACTAGCTTCAGACGAGCAGTACTTC. It yields the protein CASSPGLASDEQYF.